These 28 T cell receptor beta chains share one sample of origin, sequenced in a study of blood T cell repertoires in COVID-19. Generated by immunoSEQ multiplex PCR, the TCRdb table keeps only in-frame clones and is missing some. The data show some 180,000 clones, roughly 84% seen once. The source material was PBMCs or T cells enriched from blood (not recorded which). All receptors come from a young woman who had been exposed to COVID-19.

V usage is TRBV7-6 and J usage is TRBJ2-1; 10 nucleotides align to TRBD1. The junction had 11 bases not matched to a gene; V was cut back by 5 bases and J by 7 bases. The germline gives CDR1 SGHVS, CDR2 FNYEAQ. This CDR3 contains 16 residues. The CDR3 nucleotides are TGTGCCAGCAGCCCCCCGGGGACAGGGGCTTTTAATGAGCAGTTCTTC. This gives the protein CASSPPGTGAFNEQFF.

V and J are TRBV7-2 and TRBJ1-1; D is uncertain. The CDR3 covers 14 residues. The V end was cut by 1 base, the J end by 3 bases, with 9 bases between. Germline CDR1 is SGHTA and CDR2 is FQGNSA. This chain's CDR3 is CASSLVALYTEAFF. The CDR3, as DNA: TGTGCCAGCAGCTTAGTAGCACTTTACACTGAAGCTTTCTTT.

The chain has TRBV19 and TRBJ1-5, with unresolved D. Per the germline V gene, CDR1 is LNHDA and CDR2 is SQIVND (reference sequence). V shed 5 bases and J shed 3 bases, with 8 bases lying between them. CDR3 size: 13 residues. Written as DNA, the CDR3 is TGTGCCAGTAGTGGGCAGGTCAATCAGCCCCAGCATTTT. Translation: CASSGQVNQPQHF.

The V gene is TRBV19, the J gene TRBJ1-5, with D unresolved. The V end lost 3 bases, the J end lost 4 bases, and 10 bases lay between the germline ends. This CDR3 is 14 amino acids long. CDR1 is LNHDA and CDR2 is SQIVND in the germline V gene (reference sequence). This CDR3 is CASSMSAGNQPQHF. The DNA for the CDR3 is TGTGCCAGTAGTATGTCGGCGGGGAATCAGCCCCAGCATTTT. Full variable domain (outside the CDR3, taken from reference TRBV19 and TRBJ1-5): DGGITQSPKYLFRKEGQNVTLSCEQNLNHDAMYWYRQDPGQGLRLIYYSQIVNDFQKGDIAEGYSVSREKKESFPLTVTSAQKNPTAFYLCASSMSAGNQPQHFGDGTRLSIL.

The J gene is TRBJ1-2, the V gene TRBV10-1, with D maybe TRBD1 (6 bases). The V end lost 0 bases, the J end lost 7 bases, and 15 bases lay between the germline ends. Germline assignment: CDR1 WNHNN and CDR2 SYGVQD (reference sequence). The CDR3 is 15 amino acids. DNA for the CDR3: TGCGCCAGCAGTGAGTCGAGTGACAGGAGTACTGGCTACACCTTC. It specifies CASSESSDRSTGYTF.

The rearrangement links TRBV18 to TRBJ2-5; 9 nucleotides agree with TRBD1. Trimming cost V 0 bases and J 1 base; bases outside gene matches: 15. Germline V gene data show CDR1 as KGHSH and CDR2 as LQKENI. This CDR3 comprises 20 residues. The CDR3 protein is CASSPPARTGVDPGQETQYF. DNA for the CDR3: TGTGCCAGCTCACCACCGGCAAGGACAGGGGTCGACCCGGGCCAAGAGACCCAGTACTTC. The entire variable domain, with the rest obtained from reference TRBV18 and TRBJ2-5, is as follows: NAGVMQNPRHLVRRRGQEARLRCSPMKGHSHVYWYRQLPEEGLKFMVYLQKENIIDESGMPKERFSAEFPKEGPSILRIQQVVRGDSAAYFCASSPPARTGVDPGQETQYFGPGTRLLVL.

This clone was picked up a small number of times. This chain joins TRBV5-1 and TRBJ2-1, with a weak D call TRBD2 (6 bases). V lost 4 bases, J lost 7 bases, and 15 bases lay in between. Looked up from germline, CDR1 is SGHRS and CDR2 is YFSETQ. The CDR3 extends over 14 amino acids. The CDR3 DNA reads as TGCGCCAGCAGCCCCTCGGGGGTTTTGAATGAGCAGTTCTTC. It codes for CASSPSGVLNEQFF.

V is TRBV2 and J is TRBJ1-1; 11 bases fit TRBD1. The CDR3 totals 15 residues. Germline V gives CDR1 SNHLY, CDR2 FYNNEI. With 6 bases clipped from V and 4 bases from J, the junction kept 7 bases outside the gene matches. The CDR3 DNA sequence: TGTGCCAGCAGGGACCGGACAGGGGGCATCACTGAAGCTTTCTTT. This codes for CASRDRTGGITEAFF.

This chain connects TRBV2 to TRBJ1-3, with a weak D call TRBD1 (5 bases). V was cut by 6 bases and J by 0 bases, with 9 bases left in between. Germline CDR1 is SNHLY and CDR2 is FYNNEI. CDR3 length: 14 amino acids. The CDR3 bases are TGTGCCAGCAGGGGGCCCAGCTCTGGAAACACCATATATTTT. It specifies CASRGPSSGNTIYF.

This clone was found once. This rearrangement joins TRBV7-9 to TRBJ1-6; D gene unclear. With 1 base removed from V and 11 bases from J, the gap between germline ends came to 6 bases. In germline, CDR1 is SEHNR, CDR2 FQNEAQ (reference sequence). The CDR3 contains 12 residues. CDR3 protein: CASSLDETPLHF. CDR3 sequence (DNA): TGTGCCAGCAGCTTAGATGAGACACCCCTCCACTTT.

V and J are TRBV18 and TRBJ2-5; 8 bases are shared with TRBD2. This CDR3 spans 15 amino acids. Germline V gives CDR1 KGHSH, CDR2 LQKENI. The J segment lost 2 bases and the V segment lost 0 bases, leaving 2 bases of the junction unmatched. The CDR3 DNA reads TGTGCCAGCTCACCACCGCAGCGGGGGCAAGAGACCCAGTACTTC. Translating it yields CASSPPQRGQETQYF.

The CDR3 spells CSASQNEAFF. The CDR3 coding sequence is TGCAGTGCTAGTCAGAACGAAGCTTTCTTT. The chain joins TRBV20-1 to TRBJ1-1; D unclear. The germline gives CDR1 DFQATT, CDR2 SNEGSKA (reference sequence). CDR3 size: 10 residues. V was cut by 3 bases and J by 8 bases, with 7 bases left in between.

This clone has only a few counts. The chain carries TRBV4-2 and TRBJ2-7, with TRBD1 identical over 9 bases. The CDR3 spans 13 residues. CDR1 and CDR2 from the germline V gene are LGHNA and YNFKEQ. With V trimmed by 2 bases and J by 8 bases, 4 bases remained unmatched. CDR3 DNA: TGTGCCAGCAGCCAACGGGACAGGGAACAGCAGTACTTC. Amino acids: CASSQRDREQQYF.

This rearrangement joins TRBV10-1 to TRBJ1-1; tentative D call: TRBD1 (6 bases). V was trimmed by 4 bases and J by 10 bases, leaving 19 bases between them. From germline, CDR1 is WNHNN and CDR2 SYGVQD (reference sequence). CDR3 size: 14 residues. The CDR3, as DNA: TGCGCCAGCAGTGGGGACATCACAGGAACTCCAGCTTTCTTT. This gives the protein CASSGDITGTPAFF.

The chain has TRBV9 and TRBJ1-2; the match to TRBD1 covers 8 bases. The V gene end was trimmed by 5 bases and the J gene end by 4 bases; junction bases not matched to a gene: 16. The V gene's germline CDR1 is SGDLS and CDR2 YYNGEE. This CDR3 has 17 residues. For the CDR3, the DNA is TGTGCCAGCAGTCACACCCCCTCAGGGGGCGGGGGCTATGGCTACACCTTC. Translating it yields CASSHTPSGGGGYGYTF.

V and J are TRBV6-1 and TRBJ1-5; 8 nucleotides agree with TRBD1. The V and J ends lost 1 base and 0 bases, in that order; junction bases with no gene match: 8. The CDR3 is 18 residues long. CDR1 and CDR2 from the germline V gene are MNHNS and SASEGT. The CDR3 DNA reads as TGTGCCAGCAGTGAAGTGGAACGGACAGGGTATAGCAATCAGCCCCAGCATTTT. This translates into CASSEVERTGYSNQPQHF.

This clone showed up just once. The rearrangement joins TRBV12-5 to TRBJ2-7; D not certain. V lost 1 base to trimming and J lost 3 bases, with 7 bases between them. The CDR3 loop spans 13 amino acids. Germline V gene data show CDR1 as LGHNT and CDR2 as FRNRAP. CDR3 bases: TGTGCTAGTGGTTTGGCAGCGAGCTACGAGCAGTACTTC. Translation gives CASGLAASYEQYF.

The rearrangement uses TRBV6-2 or TRBV6-3 and TRBJ2-5, with D unclear. The length of the CDR3 is 12 residues. The germline V gene has CDR1 MNHEY and CDR2 SVGEGT. Deletions cut 5 bases from V and 3 bases from J, with 7 bases between. CDR3 bases: TGTGCCAGCAGTACCTACGAAGAGACCCAGTACTTC. It is translated as CASSTYEETQYF.

The CDR3: CASSVEGQNYGYTF. DNA for the CDR3: TGCGCCAGCAGCGTAGAGGGACAGAACTATGGCTACACCTTC. V and J are TRBV5-1 and TRBJ1-2; 7 bases match TRBD1. V lost 4 bases, J lost 2 bases, and 5 bases stayed unmatched. The germline V gene encodes CDR1 SGHRS and CDR2 YFSETQ. This CDR3 spans 14 amino acids.

This sequence joins TRBV7-2 and TRBJ2-7; TRBD1 agrees at 10 bases. This CDR3 spans 14 amino acids. V lost 5 bases, J lost 5 bases, and 6 bases stayed unmatched. Germline CDR1 and CDR2: SGHTA and FQGNSA. CDR3 sequence: CASSVDRGSNEQYF. DNA of the CDR3: TGTGCCAGCAGCGTGGACAGGGGGTCTAACGAGCAGTACTTC.

The chain has TRBV30 and TRBJ1-3, with D possibly TRBD1 on 5 matching bases. Germline lookup yields CDR1 GTSNPN and CDR2 SVGIG (reference sequence). V lost 3 bases and J 0 bases, leaving 9 bases between the germline ends. This CDR3 spans 14 amino acids. The DNA for the CDR3 is TGTGCCTGGAGCGGGGGTCTCTCTGGAAACACCATATATTTT. Amino acids: CAWSGGLSGNTIYF. Full variable domain (remainder filled in from reference TRBV30 and TRBJ1-3): SQTIHQWPATLVQPVGSPLSLECTVEGTSNPNLYWYRQAAGRGLQLLFYSVGIGQISSEVPQNLSASRPQDRQFILSSKKLLLSDSGFYLCAWSGGLSGNTIYFGEGSWLTVV.

The rearrangement links TRBV7-9 to TRBJ2-2; TRBD1 might be the D (5 bases). V was trimmed by 5 bases and J by 7 bases, leaving 23 bases between them. CDR1 and CDR2 (germline): SEHNR, FQNEAQ (reference sequence). The CDR3 extends over 17 amino acids. The CDR3 sequence is CASSLGAPPSTLGELFF. For the CDR3, the DNA is TGTGCCAGCAGCCTAGGGGCCCCTCCCTCAACCCTCGGGGAGCTGTTTTTT. The full variable domain, rest sourced from reference TRBV7-9 and TRBJ2-2, is DTGVSQNPRHKITKRGQNVTFRCDPISEHNRLYWYRQTLGQGPEFLTYFQNEAQLEKSRLLSDRFSAERPKGSFSTLEIQRTEQGDSAMYLCASSLGAPPSTLGELFFGEGSRLTVL.

This clone has a single count. J is TRBJ1-1 and V is TRBV3-1 (or the pseudogene TRBV3-2), with 8 nucleotides matching TRBD1. J was trimmed by 0 bases and V by 4 bases; bases with no gene match: 4. Germline V CDR1 and CDR2: LGHDT, YNNKEL (reference sequence). This CDR3 has 15 amino acids. The CDR3 nucleotides are TGTGCCAGCAGCCGATCGACAGGGGTGAACACTGAAGCTTTCTTT. It translates to CASSRSTGVNTEAFF.

The rearrangement uses TRBV27 and TRBJ2-7; 7 bases are shared with TRBD1. This CDR3 contains 13 residues. The V segment lost 6 bases and the J segment 2 bases; nucleotides outside the gene matches: 4. The germline V gene has CDR1 MNHEY and CDR2 SMNVEV (reference sequence). The CDR3 reads CASSLGQTYEQYF. The CDR3 DNA is TGTGCCAGCAGCTTGGGACAGACCTACGAGCAGTACTTC.

The chain carries TRBV5-6 and TRBJ1-2; perhaps TRBD1 as D (5 bases). V was shortened by 2 bases and J by 4 bases, with 21 bases between the two germline ends. This CDR3 contains 17 residues. CDR1 and CDR2 (germline): SGHDT, YYEEEE. The CDR3 coding sequence is TGTGCCAGCAGCTTCTTTTATTCGGGGGTTAGTAGCTATGGCTACACCTTC. Its protein is CASSFFYSGVSSYGYTF.

CDR3 protein: CASGSGGTGDYGYTF. DNA of the CDR3: TGTGCCAGCGGATCCGGGGGTACTGGGGACTATGGCTACACCTTC. V usage is TRBV19 and J usage is TRBJ1-2; possible D gene TRBD1, 5 bases. CDR1 is LNHDA, CDR2 SQIVND, per germline (reference sequence). Trimming left V 9 bases short and J 3 bases short, with 20 bases between. The CDR3 is 15 residues long.

The chain has TRBV6-5 and TRBJ1-1, with D perhaps matching TRBD1 (5 bases). Germline CDR1 is MNHEY and CDR2 is SVGAGI. Between the trimmed V and J ends, which lost 4 bases and 3 bases, there was a span of 18 bases. This CDR3 contains 16 residues. CDR3 sequence: CASSSPPPDSHTEAFF. The CDR3 DNA follows: TGTGCCAGCAGTTCCCCACCACCTGACAGCCACACTGAAGCTTTCTTT.

This chain links TRBV5-4 with TRBJ2-2; TRBD2 matches 7 bases. The CDR3 length is 15 residues. Unmatched junction bases numbered 6, after V lost 4 bases and J lost 3 bases. The germline V gene encodes CDR1 SGHNT and CDR2 YYREEE (reference sequence). CDR3 coding DNA: TGTGCCAGCAGCCAAGTGGGGGGGGACACCGGGGAGCTGTTTTTT. It yields the protein CASSQVGGDTGELFF.